Each of the 27 T cell receptor beta chains below was sequenced from the same sample in a study of metastatic and nonmetastatic thyroid tumors. TCRdb re-clonotyped the PCR reads via MiXCR. The table has 15,000 to 20,000 clones, roughly 32% seen once. All patients reached thyroid surgery having received no treatment beforehand. The sample was blood. These receptors were collected from a female donor with papillary thyroid cancer or a benign thyroid nodule (not recorded which). Some clones in this sample may be carry-over from other donors' samples.

V gene TRBV19 combines with J gene TRBJ1-2; no clear D gene. CDR1 and CDR2 from the germline V gene are LNHDA and SQIVND (reference sequence). The CDR3 has 14 residues. V was pared by 4 bases and J by 2 bases, with 11 bases between. The CDR3 sequence is CASSTLTPNYGYTF. In nucleotides, the CDR3 is TGTGCCAGTAGTACGCTGACTCCAAACTATGGCTACACCTTC.

This chain joins TRBV13 and TRBJ2-7; D gene ambiguous. CDR3 length: 12 amino acids. Germline assignment: CDR1 PRHDT and CDR2 FYEKMQ (reference sequence). The V end was cut by 0 bases, the J end by 3 bases, with 3 bases between. The CDR3 region has the DNA TGTGCCAGCAGCTTAGGTAGCTACGAGCAGTACTTC. It codes for CASSLGSYEQYF.

In its sample, this clone was seen many times. The V gene is TRBV29-1, the J gene TRBJ1-5; D not certain. The V end lost 4 bases, the J end lost 7 bases, and 14 bases lay between the germline ends. The CDR3 is made up of 13 amino acids. Germline CDR1 reads SQVTM; CDR2 reads ANQGSEA. Here the CDR3 reads CSVAGPGGQPQHF. CDR3 DNA sequence: TGCAGCGTTGCCGGTCCCGGAGGGCAGCCCCAGCATTTT.

This clone was picked up many times. The chain recombines TRBV5-4 with TRBJ2-3; no definite D call. Trimming removed 3 bases from V and 2 bases from J, with 10 bases in between. Germline V gene sequence: CDR1 SGHNT, CDR2 YYREEE (reference sequence). This CDR3 has 14 amino acids. As DNA, the CDR3 is TGTGCCAGCAGCTCCGCTGGCTTCACAGATACGCAGTATTTT. Its translation: CASSSAGFTDTQYF.

This clone was picked up a small number of times. The chain combines TRBV6-4 with TRBJ2-3; the D gene is possibly TRBD2 (6 bases). Per the germline V gene, CDR1 is MRHNA and CDR2 is SNTAGT. V gave up 2 bases and J gave up 0 bases, with 6 bases separating them. The length of the CDR3 is 14 residues. The CDR3 sequence: CASSDGTSTDTQYF. The CDR3 DNA sequence: TGTGCCAGCAGTGACGGGACTAGCACAGATACGCAGTATTTT.

This clone is labeled as medium-sized. This chain links TRBV20-1 with TRBJ2-1, with TRBD2 matching 8 bases. CDR3 size: 16 residues. J was trimmed by 2 bases and V by 0 bases; bases with no gene match: 6. Germline CDR1 and CDR2: DFQATT and SNEGSKA (reference sequence). CDR3 sequence (DNA): TGCAGTGCTAGAGATACAGCGGGGGTAACCTACAATGAGCAGTTCTTC. Amino acid sequence: CSARDTAGVTYNEQFF.

This clone is deemed medium-sized (0.01 to 0.1%). The rearrangement uses TRBV7-8 and TRBJ2-7, with D perhaps assigned TRBD1 or TRBD2 (5 bases each). V lost 1 base and J 1 base, leaving 14 bases between the germline ends. Germline V gene sequence: CDR1 SGHVS, CDR2 FQNEAQ. There are 16 residues in the CDR3. The CDR3 DNA reads TGTGCCAGCAGCTTAGGATACGGGGCGACGTCCTACGAGCAGTACTTC. Translation: CASSLGYGATSYEQYF.

V gene TRBV20-1 combines with J gene TRBJ2-5, with 13 bases lining up with TRBD2. The CDR3 spans 17 residues. The V gene's germline CDR1 is DFQATT and CDR2 SNEGSKA (reference sequence). J lost 5 bases, V lost 3 bases, and 12 bases had no gene match. CDR3 in DNA: TGCAGTGCTAGCCTCCTCCTGACTAGCGGGGGGATGGAGACCCAGTACTTC. Translating gives CSASLLLTSGGMETQYF.

This clone has just one count. This chain joins TRBV2 and TRBJ2-1; 9 bases line up with TRBD2. With 0 bases clipped from V and 3 bases from J, the junction kept 9 bases outside the gene matches. The germline V gene has CDR1 SNHLY and CDR2 FYNNEI. The CDR3 is 18 amino acids. The CDR3 is CASSEAGSGRRGYNEQFF. In nucleotides, the CDR3 is TGTGCCAGCAGTGAAGCCGGTAGCGGGAGAAGGGGCTACAATGAGCAGTTCTTC.

In its sample, this clone ranks as medium-sized. The rearrangement links TRBV20-1 to TRBJ1-3; unclear D gene. The CDR3 runs to 13 residues. Germline CDR1 DFQATT, CDR2 SNEGSKA (reference sequence). Deletions cut 3 bases from V and 2 bases from J, with 8 bases between. The CDR3 coding sequence is TGCAGTGCTAGGAGTCCGACTGGAAACACCATATATTTT. Translated, it gives CSARSPTGNTIYF.

This clone was found once. The chain is built from TRBV9 and TRBJ2-7; 12 nucleotides agree with TRBD1. This CDR3 is built from 14 residues. After removal of 3 bases from V and 5 bases from J, the junction contained 3 bases not matched to a gene. Germline CDR1 SGDLS, CDR2 YYNGEE. CDR3 residues: CASSGDRGHDEQYF. The CDR3 DNA reads as TGTGCCAGCAGCGGGGACAGGGGGCATGACGAGCAGTACTTC.

In this sample, this clone is medium-sized. V gene TRBV18 combines with J gene TRBJ1-6; TRBD1 is a possible D gene (5 bases). Trimming pared 6 bases from V and 6 bases from J, leaving 15 bases between. Germline loops: CDR1 KGHSH, CDR2 LQKENI. This CDR3 contains 15 residues. This CDR3 reads CASSPSGGANSPLHF. Here the CDR3 DNA reads TGTGCCAGCTCTCCCTCGGGGGGAGCTAATTCACCCCTCCACTTT.

By sample share, this clone is medium-sized (0.01 to 0.1%). The rearrangement uses TRBV10-2 and TRBJ2-2; maybe TRBD2 (6 bases). Trimming removed 2 bases at V and 5 bases at J, with 12 bases between. Germline V gene sequence: CDR1 WSHSY, CDR2 SAAADI. This CDR3 is built from 15 residues. Here the CDR3 DNA reads TGCGCCAGCAGTGAGACGGAGGGACGGACCGGGGAGCTGTTTTTT. The encoded protein is CASSETEGRTGELFF.

This clone rates as medium-sized. The chain is built from TRBV7-8 and TRBJ2-2; D may match TRBD1 or TRBD2 (5 bases each). V was pared by 4 bases and J by 5 bases, with 14 bases between. CDR1 SGHVS and CDR2 FQNEAQ come from the germline V gene. The CDR3 extends over 15 amino acids. The CDR3 sequence is CASSSWDLLTGELFF. The CDR3 nucleotides read TGTGCCAGCAGCTCTTGGGACCTTTTAACCGGGGAGCTGTTTTTT. Full variable domain (remainder filled in from reference TRBV7-8 and TRBJ2-2): GAGVSQSPRYKVAKRGQDVALRCDPISGHVSLFWYQQALGQGPEFLTYFQNEAQLDKSGLPSDRFFAERPEGSVSTLKIQRTQQEDSAVYLCASSSWDLLTGELFFGEGSRLTVL.

The CDR3 nucleotides read TGTGCCAGCAGCTTAGGGACAGGGGATGGCTACACCTTC. Translation gives CASSLGTGDGYTF. The V gene is TRBV11-2, the J gene TRBJ1-2; 9 nucleotides match TRBD1. J was trimmed by 6 bases and V by 1 base; bases with no gene match: 0. Germline assignment: CDR1 SGHAT and CDR2 FQNNGV. The CDR3 has 13 amino acids.

The chain carries TRBV7-2 and TRBJ1-5, with D uncertain. The length of the CDR3 is 20 residues. Germline V lookup: CDR1 SGHTA, CDR2 FQGNSA. V lost 2 bases to trimming and J lost 0 bases, with 23 bases between them. This CDR3 reads CASSLRWSYGEPGSNQPQHF. As DNA, the CDR3 is TGTGCCAGCAGCTTACGGTGGTCGTACGGTGAACCGGGTAGCAATCAGCCCCAGCATTTT.

This chain uses TRBV4-1 with TRBJ2-7; D possibly corresponds to TRBD2 (7 bases). The length of the CDR3 is 19 residues. The V and J ends lost 1 base and 3 bases respectively, with 25 bases between them. CDR1 and CDR2 (germline): MGHRA, YSYEKL. CDR3 bases: TGCGCCAGCAGCCAAGTATTCAGTATGTTAGGACTAGGGGGCTACGAGCAGTACTTC. Its protein is CASSQVFSMLGLGGYEQYF.

The V and J genes are TRBV6-2 or TRBV6-3 and TRBJ1-2; possibly TRBD1 for D (6 bases). This CDR3 has 13 amino acids. V was trimmed by 1 base and J by 6 bases, leaving 9 bases between them. The germline V gene has CDR1 MNHEY and CDR2 SVGEGT. The CDR3 nucleotides read TGTGCCAGCAGTTACTTAGCAGGGGATGGCTACACCTTC. Protein: CASSYLAGDGYTF.

This clone was observed at least ten times. The chain combines TRBV6-2 or TRBV6-3 with TRBJ1-4; D is possibly TRBD1 (6 bases). CDR3 size: 15 residues. Germline CDR1 and CDR2: MNHEY and SVGEGT. V was pared by 2 bases and J by 4 bases, with 11 bases between. In DNA, the CDR3 is TGTGCCAGCAGTTACAGAGGGGACATTAATGAAAAACTGTTTTTT. Translated: CASSYRGDINEKLFF.

In its sample, this clone was seen many times. This sequence may be a read error, since a much larger clone differs from it by one base. This chain links TRBV4-1 with TRBJ1-1; D uncertain. Germline V gene sequence: CDR1 MGHRA, CDR2 YSYEKL. With 0 bases removed from V and 0 bases from J, the gap between germline ends came to 11 bases. The CDR3 is 16 amino acids. CDR3 residues: CASSQDHGLMNTEAFF. As DNA, the CDR3 is TGCGCCAGCAGCCAAGACCACGGACTCATGAACACTGAAGCTTTCTTT.

This clone was counted ten times or more. The chain recombines TRBV27 with TRBJ2-4; D gene ambiguous. Germline-derived CDR1 and CDR2 are MNHEY and SMNVEV (reference sequence). The length of the CDR3 is 14 residues. Trimming pared 4 bases from V and 1 base from J, leaving 8 bases between. In DNA, the CDR3 is TGTGCCAGCAGTTCCCTAGGTGCCAAAAACATTCAGTACTTC. Protein: CASSSLGAKNIQYF.

This clone is labeled as medium-sized. DNA for the CDR3: TGTGCCAGCAGTTTTTTGACATCGAACTATGGCTACACCTTC. This gives the protein CASSFLTSNYGYTF. The chain carries TRBV12-3 or TRBV12-4 and TRBJ1-2; D gene uncertain. There are 14 residues in the CDR3. Trimming shortened V by 3 bases and J by 2 bases, and 10 bases separated the two germline ends.

For this clone: A much larger clone differs by one base, so this may be a read error. The V and J genes are TRBV12-3 or TRBV12-4 and TRBJ1-5; possibly TRBD1 for D (5 bases). Trimming took 7 bases from V and 7 from J, leaving 14 bases between them. This CDR3 spans 13 amino acids. In DNA form, the CDR3 reads TGTGCCAGCACCCCGGGGGGTGCCCAGCCCCAGCATTTT. Its translation: CASTPGGAQPQHF.

This clone has just a few counts. The J gene is TRBJ1-1, the V gene TRBV10-3; D possibly corresponds to TRBD1 (6 bases). This CDR3 region has 12 residues. V lost 3 bases to trimming and J lost 10 bases, with 12 bases between them. Per germline, CDR1 ENHRY and CDR2 SYGVKD. The CDR3 sequence: CAISEQGRGAFF. CDR3 nucleotides: TGTGCCATCAGTGAACAGGGAAGGGGAGCTTTCTTT.

This clone was picked up many times. A much larger clone is a single base away; this may be a read error. Other DNA sequences in the same sample also yield this CDR3. The rearrangement links TRBV5-6 to TRBJ1-3; 10 bases line up with TRBD1. Per the germline V gene, CDR1 is SGHDT and CDR2 is YYEEEE. Trimming removed 3 bases from V and 4 bases from J; junction bases left unmatched: 10. CDR3 length: 17 amino acids. CDR3 DNA sequence: TGTGCCAGCAGCTCCACCGGGACAGGGGATTCCGGAAACACCATATATTTT. This translates into CASSSTGTGDSGNTIYF.

As to this clone: A much larger clone sits a single nucleotide away, making a read error possible. Other nucleotide sequences in the sample specify the same CDR3. The rearrangement links TRBV20-1 to TRBJ1-2; a possible D gene is TRBD1 (5 bases). Trimming left V 3 bases short and J 5 bases short, with 22 bases between. CDR1 DFQATT and CDR2 SNEGSKA come from the germline V gene (reference sequence). The CDR3 is 16 residues long. The CDR3: CSARGVVLGVPYGYTF. The CDR3 DNA reads as TGCAGTGCTAGGGGGGTTGTTTTGGGGGTTCCTTATGGCTACACCTTC.

This clone was detected ten times or more. The CDR3 region is CASSLGRYSGANVLTF. The CDR3 nucleotides are TGTGCCAGCAGCTTAGGGAGGTACTCTGGGGCCAACGTCCTGACTTTC. The chain employs TRBV11-2 and TRBJ2-6; D might be TRBD2 (5 bases). Between the trimmed V and J ends, which lost 1 base and 0 bases, there was a span of 7 bases. The CDR3 contains 16 residues. Germline V gene data show CDR1 as SGHAT and CDR2 as FQNNGV.